The 9 T cell receptor beta chains presented below share a single source sample, sequenced in a study of T and B cells in COVID-19 patients. BIOMED2 TRB-A/B primer pools were used in multiplex TRB PCR. TCRdb fed the multiplex PCR reads into MiXCR, producing one record per CDR3 protein. The data contain roughly 12,000 distinct CDR3 sequences, around 30% of them singletons. Blood genomic DNA input for TRB amplification was about 250-550 ng. The sequencing input was blood. These receptor sequences come from a human donor who had recovered from COVID-19.

This clonotype was picked up many times. The chain has TRBV15 and TRBJ2-3; 9 positions match TRBD2. Germline values: CDR1 LNHNV, CDR2 YYDKDF (reference sequence). The V and J ends lost 3 bases and 4 bases, in that order; junction bases with no gene match: 5. This CDR3 comprises 15 residues. The CDR3 spells CATSRISGSPDTQYF. In nucleotides, the CDR3 is TGTGCCACCAGCAGGATTAGCGGGAGCCCAGATACGCAGTATTTT.

V and J are TRBV6-5 and TRBJ1-2; D is unresolved. Per the germline V gene, CDR1 is MNHEY and CDR2 is SVGAGI. V was cut by 0 bases and J by 7 bases, with 9 bases left in between. The CDR3 length is 13 residues. The CDR3 nucleotides read TGTGCCAGCAGTTACTCCGGGTCCCGTGGCTACACCTTC. It encodes CASSYSGSRGYTF.

This clonotype has just a few counts. The rearrangement joins TRBV6-5 to TRBJ2-3, with D perhaps TRBD1 (5 bases). V was trimmed by 2 bases and J by 0 bases, leaving 12 bases between them. CDR3 length: 16 residues. Germline lookup yields CDR1 MNHEY and CDR2 SVGAGI. This CDR3 reads CASSYDLTASTDTQYF. The CDR3 DNA reads as TGTGCCAGCAGTTACGACTTGACAGCTAGCACAGATACGCAGTATTTT.

The rearrangement uses TRBV28 and TRBJ2-7; D is perhaps TRBD2 (6 bases). Germline loops: CDR1 MDHEN, CDR2 SYDVKM. Trimming removed 6 bases from V and 3 bases from J, with 18 bases in between. The CDR3 is made up of 15 amino acids. For the CDR3, the DNA is TGTGCCAGCAGATGGGCCGGGACTTCTGGCTACGAGCAGTACTTC. This translates into CASRWAGTSGYEQYF.

This clonotype was observed a handful of times. The gene calls are TRBV18 and TRBJ1-5; 8 bases line up with TRBD1. CDR1 is KGHSH, CDR2 LQKENI, per germline. After removal of 4 bases from V and 6 bases from J, the junction contained 5 bases not matched to a gene. The CDR3 length is 14 residues. Written as DNA, the CDR3 is TGTGCCAGCTCACTGGGACAGGAACCTCAGCCCCAGCATTTT. Translation gives CASSLGQEPQPQHF.

This clonotype was observed a few times. The rearrangement joins TRBV29-1 to TRBJ1-5, with D perhaps matching TRBD1 (5 bases). Between the trimmed V and J ends, which lost 4 bases and 4 bases, there was a span of 11 bases. Germline CDR1 SQVTM, CDR2 ANQGSEA. The CDR3 loop spans 13 amino acids. In DNA, the CDR3 is TGCAGCGTTGTAGGGGACGGGAATCAGCCCCAGCATTTT. Translating gives CSVVGDGNQPQHF.

By share, this clonotype ranks as large (0.1 to 1%). The chain has TRBV6-5 and TRBJ2-3, with 9 nucleotides matching TRBD2. Germline CDR1 reads MNHEY; CDR2 reads SVGAGI. CDR3 length equals 12 residues. After removal of 2 bases from V and 15 bases from J, the junction contained 6 bases not matched to a gene. In DNA form, the CDR3 reads TGTGCCAGCAGTTACCACGGGACTAGCATTTATTTT. Encoded protein: CASSYHGTSIYF.

This clonotype turned up a few times. This chain connects TRBV12-3 or TRBV12-4 to TRBJ2-6; D is perhaps TRBD1 or TRBD2 (5 bases each). Trimming removed 6 bases from V and 0 bases from J, with 18 bases in between. The CDR3 sequence is 18 residues long. CDR3 sequence (DNA): TGTGCCAGCAGGTCTTTTGGGGGTACCTCCTCTGGGGCCAACGTCCTGACTTTC. It yields the protein CASRSFGGTSSGANVLTF.

Regarding this clonotype: This could be a read error, since a much larger clone is one nucleotide away. The J gene is TRBJ2-7, the V gene TRBV6-5; D could derive from TRBD1 or TRBD2 (5 bases each). Germline CDR1 is MNHEY and CDR2 is SVGAGI. The CDR3 runs to 17 residues. The CDR3 is CASTYSTRGSGVYEQYF. The DNA for the CDR3 is TGTGCCAGCACTTACTCAACCCGGGGCAGCGGAGTCTACGAGCAGTACTTC.